This TCR beta chain was profiled in a study of T cell changes during pregnancy in multiple sclerosis. Some clones are missing from TCRdb's copy, which holds only in-frame ones; the method was immunoSEQ multiplex PCR. The sample shows around 68,000 clones, about 93% of them seen only once. This CDR3 is 12 amino acids long. Between the trimmed V and J ends, which lost 2 bases and 10 bases, there was a span of 9 bases. CDR1 is SEHNR, CDR2 FQNEAQ, per germline (reference sequence). This sequence was found in a female donor with multiple sclerosis, enrolled in a pregnancy study. The sequences come from CD4+ T cells from peripheral blood mononuclear cells, collected before pregnancy. The chain couples TRBV7-9 to TRBJ2-1, with D tentatively TRBD2 (5 bases). The CDR3 nucleotides are TGTGCCAGCAGCTTATTGGGGAGCGAGCAGTTCTTC. Its protein is CASSLLGSEQFF.